This T cell receptor beta chain was identified during a study of blood T cells in healthy people across ages. Together with a sample-barcoded 5' primer, a J-beta primer mix was included in a second PCR lasting roughly 6 to 12 cycles. TCRdb recomputed calls from the 5' RACE reads with MiXCR, one row per CDR3 protein. The sample includes about 280,000 distinct CDR3 sequences, roughly 26% of them seen just once. In germline, CDR1 is MNHEY, CDR2 SVGEGT. The CDR3 contains 11 residues. Trimming took 7 bases from V and 12 from J, leaving 13 bases between them. This TCR was sampled from a woman aged 65 to 85 in good health. Material: blood. The genes are TRBV6-2 or TRBV6-3 and TRBJ2-1; D might be TRBD1 (6 bases). The CDR3 spells CASNQGSGQFF. The CDR3 coding sequence is TGTGCCAGCAACCAGGGGTCGGGGCAGTTCTTC.